Sequencing of this T cell receptor beta chain was carried out in a study of cytomegalovirus exposure and HLA in healthy donors. Primers for the PCR totalled 60 Vbeta and 13 Jbeta. Some clones are missing from TCRdb's copy, which holds only in-frame ones; the method was immunoSEQ multiplex PCR. The sample has over 150,000 clones; more than 60% are singletons. In regard to this clone: Antigen unknown.

V was shortened by 0 bases and J by 4 bases, with 6 bases between the two germline ends. CDR3 size: 13 residues. CDR1 LGHNA and CDR2 YSLEER come from the germline V gene. General study findings and limits: Exclusion applied to some V segments, including TRBV6-2 and TRBV6-3, as they were indistinguishable.

The clonotype originates from a woman aged 55-70 years in good health and CMV-seropositive. The material sequenced was PBMCs. The chain carries TRBV4-3 and TRBJ2-5; D ambiguous. The CDR3: CASSQDQRETQYF. CDR3 DNA sequence: TGCGCCAGCAGCCAAGATCAGCGAGAGACCCAGTACTTC.